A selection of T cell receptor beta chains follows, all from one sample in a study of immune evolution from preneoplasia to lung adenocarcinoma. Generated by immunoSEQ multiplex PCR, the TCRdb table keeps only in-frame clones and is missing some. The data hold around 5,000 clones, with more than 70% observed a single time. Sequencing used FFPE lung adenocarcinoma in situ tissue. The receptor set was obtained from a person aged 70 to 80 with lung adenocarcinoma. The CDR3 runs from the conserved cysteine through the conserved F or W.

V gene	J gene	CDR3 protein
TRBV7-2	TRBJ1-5	CASSLTGPYQPQHF
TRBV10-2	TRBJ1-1	CASTARTGNTEAFF
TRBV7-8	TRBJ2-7	CASSLAGQYEQYF
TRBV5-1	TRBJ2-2	CASSLDRGSNSGELFF
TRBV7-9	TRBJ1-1	CASSRTLEAFF
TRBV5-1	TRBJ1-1	CASSPLTEGTEAFF
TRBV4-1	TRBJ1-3	CASSQVAVSGNTIYF
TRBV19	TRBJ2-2	CASSIGLAEMNTGELFF
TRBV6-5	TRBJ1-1	CAGEGMNTEAFF
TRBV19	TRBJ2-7	CASSIGDSTEQYF
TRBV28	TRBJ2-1	CASSPHGRADEQFF
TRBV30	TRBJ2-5	CAWSLLGTPQETQYF
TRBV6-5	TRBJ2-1	CASSPDRMLRNEQFF
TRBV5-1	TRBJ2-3	CASSLWTAGGADTQYF
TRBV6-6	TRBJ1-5	CASSYHRGGQGQPQHF
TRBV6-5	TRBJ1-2	CASSYSIQDNGYTF
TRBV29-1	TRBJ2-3	CSVRPKLTDTQYF
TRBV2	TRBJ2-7	CASNGQGAAYEQYF
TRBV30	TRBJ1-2	CAWSGRGVYGYTF
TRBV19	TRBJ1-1	CASREGQKAFF
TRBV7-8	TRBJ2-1	CASSFRAPYNEQFF
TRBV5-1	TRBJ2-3	CASSPGDTQYF
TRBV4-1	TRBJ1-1	CASTKAGGAEAFF
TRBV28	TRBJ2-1	CASSLGGSYNEQFF
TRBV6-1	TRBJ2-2	CASTPGEGAPGELFF
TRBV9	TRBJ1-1	CASSGGGKNTEAFF
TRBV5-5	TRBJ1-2	CASSLEGGADYGYTF
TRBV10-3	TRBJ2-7	CAIRPGQGVYEQYF
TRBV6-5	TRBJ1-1	CAANSGTENTEAFF
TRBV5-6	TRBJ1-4	CASSLGEKLFF
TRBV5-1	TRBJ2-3	CASSAGGYTDTQYF
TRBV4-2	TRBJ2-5	CASSQKQGPSETQYF
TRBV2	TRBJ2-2	CASSEPGPSSGELFF
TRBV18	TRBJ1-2	CASSPPGTPNYGYTF
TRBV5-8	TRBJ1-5	CASSIVQIGSQHF
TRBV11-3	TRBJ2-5	CASSPPIGRGVETQYF
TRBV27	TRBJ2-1	CALLSPSGEQFF
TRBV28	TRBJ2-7	CASSLPLAGGAYEQYF
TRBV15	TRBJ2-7	CATSRDPGGTDEQYF
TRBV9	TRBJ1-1	CASSVVGGEAFF
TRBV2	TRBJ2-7	CASSPTSGSSYEQYF
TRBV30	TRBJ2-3	CAWRGASPDTQYF
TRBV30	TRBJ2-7	CAWSGSGLYEQYF
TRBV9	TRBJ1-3	CASSAQGSGNTIYF
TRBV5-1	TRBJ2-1	CASRGPDAVEQFF
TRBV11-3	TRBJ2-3	CASSPGAGGADTQYF
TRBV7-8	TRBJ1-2	CASSSRRDSGIYGYTF
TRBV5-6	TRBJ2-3	CASSSLSTDTQYF
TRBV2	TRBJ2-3	CASSNRDLYTDTQYF
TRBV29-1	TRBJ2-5	CSVEYGSETQYF
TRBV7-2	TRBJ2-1	CASIPGGPYNEQFF
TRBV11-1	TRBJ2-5	CASSRIGLAGGVQETQYF
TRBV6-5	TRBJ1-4	CASSPTGEQKLFF
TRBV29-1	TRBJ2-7	CSVRGLNTYEQYF
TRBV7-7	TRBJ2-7	CASSPGTSSYEQYF
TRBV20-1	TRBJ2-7	CSADEAHEQYF
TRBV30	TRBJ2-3	CASTGGRGGIDTQYF